This T cell receptor (beta chain) stems from a study of identical twins. Study-level results: Fewer insertions were carried by abundant cord blood beta clonotypes, but none was seen in memory repertoires. Compared with models, monozygotic twins showed more out-of-frame TCR alpha sharing.

TCRdb re-derived calls from the 5' RACE reads in MiXCR, one entry per CDR3 protein. Of approximately 470,000 distinct CDR3 sequences listed, approximately 15% are singletons. This clonotype turned up a few times. Its antigen is not known. CDR3 size: 14 residues. Germline values: CDR1 MNHEY, CDR2 SVGAGI. Trimming cost V 1 base and J 10 bases; bases outside gene matches: 7. These data were also filed under a second study, of yellow fever vaccine responses in identical twins. According to that study: Reportedly, twins showed a vaccine T cell response that looked partly convergent and partly personalized.

The V gene is TRBV6-5, the J gene TRBJ2-1; 7 bases agree with TRBD2. Source material: CD4+ T cells sorted from blood. This sequence was found in a woman aged 18-29 years in good health. DNA of the CDR3: TGTGCCAGCAGTTACTTTGGGACTATTGGCGAGCAGTTCTTC. It yields the protein CASSYFGTIGEQFF.